This TCR beta chain emerged from a study of cytomegalovirus exposure and HLA in healthy donors. Deletions cut 5 bases from V and 2 bases from J, with 9 bases between. Germline V gives CDR1 SGHTA, CDR2 FQGNSA. The CDR3 sequence is 13 residues long. This clone showed up just once. Its antigen remains unknown. Study observations and caveats: A few chains tied to CMV proved CMV antigen-specific in vitro. Roughly even sequencing depth across donors was the assumption behind the presence/absence analyses.

The study ran its PCR with 60 Vbeta and 13 Jbeta primers. TCRdb's copy holds only in-frame clones and misses some; the assay was immunoSEQ multiplex PCR. The sample lists approximately 92,000 clones; around 86% were seen once. This clonotype was obtained from a woman aged 70-85 years in good health and CMV-seropositive. Input material: PBMCs. This rearrangement joins TRBV7-2 to TRBJ2-5; D gene ambiguous. The CDR3 is CASSLGYQETQYF. The CDR3 bases are TGTGCCAGCAGCCTCGGGTATCAAGAGACCCAGTACTTC.